Shown below are 31 T cell receptor beta chains from a single sample sequenced in a study of blood T cell repertoires in COVID-19. Some clones are missing from TCRdb's copy, which holds only in-frame ones; the method was immunoSEQ multiplex PCR. The sample consists of under 250,000 clones, over 80% of them appearing once. Sequencing was performed on PBMCs or T cells enriched from blood (not recorded which). These receptors all stem from a woman between 40 and 50 years old who had been exposed to COVID-19.

The rearrangement links TRBV5-1 to TRBJ2-5; 13 positions match TRBD2. CDR1 and CDR2 (germline): SGHRS, YFSETQ. V was pared by 3 bases and J by 4 bases, with 3 bases of the junction left unmatched. The CDR3 runs 15 residues. DNA for the CDR3: TGCGCCAGCAGCTCACTAGCGGGGGGGCGAGAGACCCAGTACTTC. Its protein product is CASSSLAGGRETQYF.

The chain couples TRBV29-1 to TRBJ1-1; D gene uncertain. Germline V gives CDR1 SQVTM, CDR2 ANQGSEA. The V end lost 1 base, the J end lost 4 bases, and 13 bases lay between the germline ends. This CDR3 region has 14 residues. The CDR3 loop is CSVEGTGLSTEAFF. CDR3 nucleotides: TGCAGCGTTGAAGGGACGGGGTTGAGCACTGAAGCTTTCTTT. Filled out from reference TRBV29-1 and TRBJ1-1, the complete variable domain reads SAVISQKPSRDICQRGTSLTIQCQVDSQVTMMFWYRQQPGQSLTLIATANQGSEATYESGFVIDKFPISRPNLTFSTLTVSNMSPEDSSIYLCSVEGTGLSTEAFFGQGTRLTVV.

The rearrangement joins TRBV12-5 to TRBJ1-1; TRBD1 is a possible D gene (5 bases). Germline V gives CDR1 LGHNT, CDR2 FRNRAP. The CDR3 spans 17 residues. V was cut by 0 bases and J by 2 bases, with 16 bases left in between. The CDR3 loop reads CASGLVTGAGSNTEAFF. For the CDR3, the DNA is TGTGCTAGTGGTTTGGTAACAGGAGCAGGGTCTAACACTGAAGCTTTCTTT. Full variable domain (remainder filled in from reference TRBV12-5 and TRBJ1-1): DARVTQTPRHKVTEMGQEVTMRCQPILGHNTVFWYRQTMMQGLELLAYFRNRAPLDDSGMPKDRFSAEMPDATLATLKIQPSEPRDSAVYFCASGLVTGAGSNTEAFFGQGTRLTVV.

V gene TRBV12-3 or TRBV12-4 combines with J gene TRBJ2-2; the D is unclear. The CDR3 length is 13 residues. V lost 7 bases and J lost 3, with 9 bases in between. CDR3 loop: CASKADYTGELFF. CDR3 nucleotides: TGTGCCAGCAAGGCGGATTACACCGGGGAGCTGTTTTTT.

The gene calls are TRBV11-3 and TRBJ2-5; TRBD2 aligns across 11 bases. Germline CDR1 reads SGHNT; CDR2 reads YENEEA. The length of the CDR3 is 16 residues. Germline trimming cut 5 bases from V and 5 bases from J; bases unmatched to any gene: 10. The CDR3 DNA sequence: TGTGCCAGCAGCCCAGGGCGACTAGCGGGAATCGAGACCCAGTACTTC. This sequence encodes CASSPGRLAGIETQYF.

This clone was detected only a few times. The chain has TRBV15 and TRBJ1-2, with TRBD1 matching 8 bases. Unmatched junction bases numbered 9, after V lost 4 bases and J lost 8 bases. From germline, CDR1 is LNHNV and CDR2 YYDKDF (reference sequence). CDR3 length: 14 amino acids. The CDR3 reads CATSTGTGYAGYTF. The CDR3 DNA is TGTGCCACCAGCACCGGGACAGGATATGCCGGCTACACCTTC.

The V call is TRBV3-1 (or the pseudogene TRBV3-2), the J call TRBJ2-1; TRBD2 matches 11 bases. V trimming: 1 base; J trimming: 4 bases; junction bases outside the gene matches: 6. Germline V gene sequence: CDR1 LGHDT, CDR2 YNNKEL (reference sequence). The CDR3 has 17 residues. CDR3 coding DNA: TGTGCCAGCAGCCAAGGAAAACTAGCGGGGGTATACAATGAGCAGTTCTTC. Protein sequence: CASSQGKLAGVYNEQFF.

This chain joins TRBV10-3 and TRBJ2-2, with TRBD2 identical over 14 bases. The CDR3 runs to 17 residues. The V and J ends lost 4 bases and 1 base, in that order; junction bases with no gene match: 2. The V gene's germline CDR1 is ENHRY and CDR2 SYGVKD. The CDR3 bases are TGTGCCATCAGTGGTGGACTAGCGGGGGGGAACACCGGGGAGCTGTTTTTT. It encodes CAISGGLAGGNTGELFF.

The V gene is TRBV15, the J gene TRBJ2-7; 13 bases are a match to TRBD2. V shed 0 bases, J shed 1 base, and the junction held 12 bases outside the gene matches. The length of the CDR3 is 20 residues. The germline CDR1 and CDR2 sequences are LNHNV and YYDKDF (reference sequence). CDR3 sequence reads: CATSRDLPWGLAGKSYEQYV. CDR3 DNA sequence: TGTGCCACCAGCAGAGACCTTCCCTGGGGACTAGCGGGAAAGTCCTACGAGCAGTACGTC.

The rearrangement joins TRBV5-1 to TRBJ1-5; D is possibly TRBD1 (6 bases). The CDR3 length is 15 residues. Per germline, CDR1 SGHRS and CDR2 YFSETQ. With 0 bases removed from V and 0 bases from J, the gap between germline ends came to 7 bases. The CDR3 DNA sequence: TGCGCCAGCAGCTTGGCAGGGGATAGCAATCAGCCCCAGCATTTT. This gives the protein CASSLAGDSNQPQHF.

V and J are TRBV27 and TRBJ1-2, with D tentatively TRBD1 (6 bases). Between the trimmed V and J ends, which lost 5 bases and 5 bases, there was a span of 18 bases. The CDR3 extends over 15 amino acids. Germline V gives CDR1 MNHEY, CDR2 SMNVEV (reference sequence). CDR3 coding DNA: TGTGCCAGCAGTGCCTACCGGGACAAGGCATATGGCTACACCTTC. Translation gives CASSAYRDKAYGYTF.

The V and J genes are TRBV7-3 and TRBJ2-2; 9 bases line up with TRBD1. Unmatched junction bases numbered 6, after V lost 5 bases and J lost 5 bases. This CDR3 has 15 residues. Germline CDR1 SGHTA, CDR2 FQGTGA. CDR3 region: CASSTQGARTGELFF. The CDR3 nucleotides are TGTGCCAGCAGCACACAGGGGGCAAGAACCGGGGAGCTGTTTTTT.

This clone is a singleton in its sample. One end of the junction fails to match germline, which may point to a read error. This chain joins TRBV5-1 and TRBJ2-6, with 8 bases lining up with TRBD1. From germline, CDR1 is SGHRS and CDR2 YFSETQ. The CDR3 spans 19 residues. The CDR3 reads CASSLDPGQAASGANVLTF. For the CDR3, the DNA is TGTGCCAGCAGCTTGGATCCGGGACAGGCTGCCTCTGGGGCCAACGTCCTGACTTTC.

The J gene is TRBJ1-5, the V gene TRBV6-1; TRBD1 aligns across 11 bases. V shed 3 bases, J shed 4 bases, and the junction held 8 bases outside the gene matches. Germline loops: CDR1 MNHNS, CDR2 SASEGT. The CDR3 length is 17 residues. CDR3 region: CASSDGGTGGGNQPQHF. The CDR3 nucleotides are TGTGCCAGCAGTGATGGAGGGACAGGGGGGGGAAATCAGCCCCAGCATTTT.

V and J are TRBV12-5 and TRBJ1-1, with 8 nucleotides matching TRBD1. Germline V gene lookup returns CDR1 LGHNT and CDR2 FRNRAP. The CDR3 extends over 15 amino acids. V was pared by 4 bases and J by 4 bases, with 8 bases of the junction left unmatched. CDR3 sequence (DNA): TGTGCTAGTGGTTCTTTGGACAGGGTAAGCACTGAAGCTTTCTTT. Protein sequence: CASGSLDRVSTEAFF.

Details on this clone: Relative to the germline gene, one junction end is altered; a read error may explain this. This chain connects TRBV5-1 to TRBJ1-1, with no clear D. CDR3 length: 15 residues. Germline V gives CDR1 SGHRS, CDR2 YFSETQ. CDR3 sequence reads: CASSLAVEGMRRAFF. CDR3 in DNA: TGTGCCAGCAGCTTGGCCGTGGAGGGCATGAGGCGGGCTTTCTTT.

V usage is TRBV5-8 and J usage is TRBJ1-5; D not certain. V lost 4 bases and J 4 bases, leaving 15 bases between the germline ends. Germline V gene sequence: CDR1 SGHTS, CDR2 YDEGEE. This CDR3 region has 15 residues. Here the CDR3 reads CASSPGTRRNQPQHF. The CDR3, as DNA: TGTGCCAGCAGCCCGGGTACGAGGCGAAATCAGCCCCAGCATTTT. Variable domain in full (rest from reference TRBV5-8 and TRBJ1-5): EAGVTQSPTHLIKTRGQQATLRCSPISGHTSVYWYQQALGLGLQFLLWYDEGEERNRGNFPPRFSGRQFPNYSSELNVNALELEDSALYLCASSPGTRRNQPQHFGDGTRLSIL.

This chain joins TRBV4-2 and TRBJ1-2; D gene ambiguous. The ends were cut back, 6 bases at V and 8 bases at J, with 10 bases in the middle. The CDR3 totals 11 residues. Germline CDR1 LGHNA, CDR2 YNFKEQ. The DNA of the CDR3 is TGTGCCAGCAGGTACTCGGGGGGCTACACCTTC. This encodes CASRYSGGYTF.

The DNA of the CDR3 is TGTGCCAGTAGTATTAGAGGATCTGGCTACACCTTC. Protein product: CASSIRGSGYTF. The V call is TRBV19, the J call TRBJ1-2; D is uncertain. Germline assignment: CDR1 LNHDA and CDR2 SQIVND (reference sequence). The CDR3 is 12 residues long. Trimming took off 3 bases at V and 7 bases at J, with 9 bases between the two ends.

V and J are TRBV6-5 and TRBJ1-1; perhaps TRBD1 as D (5 bases). Germline V gives CDR1 MNHEY, CDR2 SVGAGI. V dropped 9 bases and J dropped 4 bases, with 18 bases sitting between them. CDR3 length equals 14 residues. CDR3 amino acids: CASREGPEGTEAFF. DNA of the CDR3: TGTGCCAGTCGGGAGGGGCCGGAGGGCACTGAAGCTTTCTTT.

This chain uses TRBV7-8 with TRBJ1-1; TRBD1 aligns across 10 bases. This CDR3 has 15 residues. The germline V gene encodes CDR1 SGHVS and CDR2 FQNEAQ. V dropped 4 bases and J dropped 4; count of bases not matched to a gene: 6. DNA of the CDR3: TGTGCCAGCAGCTGGGCGACAGGGGGCGGCACTGAAGCTTTCTTT. Translated: CASSWATGGGTEAFF.

The CDR3 DNA reads TGTGCCAGCAGCCGCCCACCACAGGGGGTTGGAGCCAAAAACATTCAGTACTTC. Its translation is CASSRPPQGVGAKNIQYF. V usage is TRBV7-9 and J usage is TRBJ2-4, with 8 bases aligning to TRBD1. Germline loops: CDR1 SEHNR, CDR2 FQNEAQ (reference sequence). J lost 0 bases, V lost 5 bases, and 12 bases had no gene match. The CDR3 is 18 amino acids.

The chain employs TRBV5-6 and TRBJ2-7, with 7 bases identical to TRBD2. Germline V gene lookup returns CDR1 SGHDT and CDR2 YYEEEE. This CDR3 is 13 amino acids long. The ends lost 2 bases at V and 4 bases at J; junction bases unmatched: 3. Here the CDR3 reads CASSLPSGYEQYF. Written as DNA, the CDR3 is TGTGCCAGCAGCTTACCTAGCGGTTACGAGCAGTACTTC. The full variable domain, in which reference TRBV5-6 and TRBJ2-7 provide the parts outside the CDR3, is DAGVTQSPTHLIKTRGQQVTLRCSPKSGHDTVSWYQQALGQGPQFIFQYYEEEERQRGNFPDRFSGHQFPNYSSELNVNALLLGDSALYLCASSLPSGYEQYFGPGTRLTVT.

V and J are TRBV7-2 and TRBJ2-6; 12 nucleotides line up with TRBD1. This CDR3 spans 19 amino acids. Germline V gene lookup returns CDR1 SGHTA and CDR2 FQGNSA. V shed 5 bases and J 0 bases; nucleotides not matched to a gene: 8. This chain's CDR3 is CASSRNSGQGASGANVLTF. CDR3 DNA: TGTGCCAGCAGCAGAAACTCGGGACAGGGGGCCTCTGGGGCCAACGTCCTGACTTTC.

The V gene is TRBV28, the J gene TRBJ1-4; possibly TRBD1 for D (6 bases). The CDR3 is 14 amino acids. Germline CDR1 MDHEN, CDR2 SYDVKM. Trimming removed 8 bases from V and 7 bases from J, with 17 bases in between. The DNA for the CDR3 is TGTGCCAGCGGTGGGGGGGCGGTGGGTGAAAAACTGTTTTTT. Translation: CASGGGAVGEKLFF.

Notes on this clone: Its ends do not fully match the called genes, so a read error is possible. The CDR3 DNA sequence: TGTGCTAGCAGCCCGCAACACGGACTAGCGGGCAATGAGCAGTTCTTC. As protein: CASSPQHGLAGNEQFF. V is TRBV7-7 and J is TRBJ2-1, with 11 bases lining up with TRBD2. This CDR3 is built from 16 residues. The germline CDR1 and CDR2 sequences are SSHAT and FNYEAQ (reference sequence).

This clone was observed once. This rearrangement joins TRBV6-5 to TRBJ2-7, with 8 bases identical to TRBD1. V was pared by 1 base and J by 4 bases, with 6 bases of the junction left unmatched. The CDR3 has 15 amino acids. Per germline, CDR1 MNHEY and CDR2 SVGAGI. CDR3 in DNA: TGTGCCAGCAGTTACTTGCAGGGGGCGGGTTACGAGCAGTACTTC. This codes for CASSYLQGAGYEQYF.

The V gene is TRBV2, the J gene TRBJ1-2, with D possibly matching TRBD1 (5 bases). The ends were cut back, 4 bases at V and 2 bases at J, with 8 bases in the middle. CDR1 and CDR2 (germline): SNHLY, FYNNEI. CDR3 length equals 13 residues. CDR3 sequence (DNA): TGTGCCAGCAGTGGGGGCAGAAACTATGGCTACACCTTC. Translating gives CASSGGRNYGYTF.

Of note for this clone: The junction differs from germline at one of its ends, possibly a read error. This chain uses TRBV5-1 with TRBJ1-1; D unresolved. The CDR3 runs to 15 residues. Germline V lookup: CDR1 SGHRS, CDR2 YFSETQ. DNA for the CDR3: TGTGCCAGCAGCTTGTACCTGGGCGCGAACACTGAAGCTTTCTTT. Amino acids: CASSLYLGANTEAFF.

J is TRBJ1-6 and V is TRBV5-3, with 7 bases aligning to TRBD1. TRBV5-3 is placed among ORFs of uncertain function. The CDR3 has 16 amino acids. J was trimmed by 1 base and V by 5 bases; bases with no gene match: 6. As DNA, the CDR3 is TGTGCCAGAAGGCCCCAGGGGGGTTCCTATAATTCACCCCTCCACTTT. Translation gives CARRPQGGSYNSPLHF.

This clone has a single count. V usage is TRBV27 and J usage is TRBJ1-4; D unclear. This CDR3 contains 15 residues. The germline V gene has CDR1 MNHEY and CDR2 SMNVEV (reference sequence). Trimming left V 6 bases short and J 8 bases short, with 19 bases between. As DNA, the CDR3 is TGTGCCAGCAGCCGCACTAGGGATTCGGGAGAAAAACTGTTTTTT. Its protein product is CASSRTRDSGEKLFF.